Presented here are 7 T cell receptor beta chains from one specimen sequenced in a study of T cell changes during pregnancy in multiple sclerosis. This table comes from immunoSEQ multiplex PCR, and its TCRdb copy is limited to in-frame clones, with some not included. The repertoire holds tens of thousands of clones, with roughly 93% as singletons. Sequencing was performed on CD4+ T cells from peripheral blood mononuclear cells, taken in the second trimester of pregnancy. These receptors came from a female donor with multiple sclerosis, enrolled in a pregnancy study.

The J gene is TRBJ1-2, the V gene TRBV5-1; TRBD1 matches 9 bases. The V gene end was trimmed by 3 bases and the J gene end by 2 bases; junction bases not matched to a gene: 2. This CDR3 contains 14 residues. The germline CDR1 and CDR2 sequences are SGHRS and YFSETQ. The CDR3 region has the DNA TGCGCCAGCAGCTCCGGGACAGGGAACTATGGCTACACCTTC. Residues: CASSSGTGNYGYTF.

This chain uses TRBV2 with TRBJ2-7; a possible D gene is TRBD1 (6 bases). The CDR3 has 16 residues. Germline loops: CDR1 SNHLY, CDR2 FYNNEI. V was shortened by 2 bases and J by 6 bases, with 20 bases between the two germline ends. The CDR3 here is CASSESKKGQYGEQYF. CDR3 nucleotides: TGTGCCAGCAGTGAATCTAAGAAAGGACAGTACGGCGAGCAGTACTTC.

This chain joins TRBV7-6 and TRBJ1-6, with TRBD1 matching 7 bases. V was clipped by 4 bases and J by 13 bases; unmatched bases: 10. The CDR3 consists of 14 residues. Germline V gene lookup returns CDR1 SGHVS and CDR2 FNYEAQ. CDR3 DNA: TGTGCCAGCAGCTCGAGAGCAGGGGGACCGCCCCTCCACTTT. The encoded protein is CASSSRAGGPPLHF.

As concerns this clone: With a much larger clone just one base away, this may be a read error. Other DNA variants within this sample encode the same CDR3. J is TRBJ1-2 and V is TRBV6-1, with D possibly matching TRBD1 (6 bases). V shed 8 bases and J shed 8 bases, with 18 bases lying between them. The CDR3 loop spans 13 amino acids. Germline V lookup: CDR1 MNHNS, CDR2 SASEGT. CDR3 DNA sequence: TGTGCCAGCCCAGGACAGAACTTAGCGGGCTACACCTTC. Its translation: CASPGQNLAGYTF.

V is TRBV6-5 and J is TRBJ1-6; 7 nucleotides line up with TRBD1. This CDR3 is built from 15 residues. CDR1 is MNHEY and CDR2 is SVGAGI in the germline V gene. The V gene end was trimmed by 4 bases and the J gene end by 10 bases; junction bases not matched to a gene: 10. CDR3 amino acids: CASSLGGGQWSPLHF. Here the CDR3 DNA reads TGTGCCAGCAGTTTGGGTGGGGGACAGTGGTCACCCCTCCACTTT.

The chain carries TRBV27 and TRBJ2-7; 9 nucleotides agree with TRBD1. V shed 5 bases and J 0 bases; nucleotides not matched to a gene: 23. Germline V gene data show CDR1 as MNHEY and CDR2 as SMNVEV (reference sequence). The CDR3 is made up of 21 amino acids. The CDR3 DNA is TGTGCCAGCAGTCCATCGGGGAACAGGGGGCTTTGGGTTTCTAGCTCCTACGAGCAGTACTTC. This translates into CASSPSGNRGLWVSSSYEQYF.

The chain combines TRBV13 with TRBJ2-1; tentative D call: TRBD2 (6 bases). There are 16 residues in the CDR3. The V end lost 5 bases, the J end lost 6 bases, and 20 bases lay between the germline ends. Germline assignment: CDR1 PRHDT and CDR2 FYEKMQ (reference sequence). This chain's CDR3 is CASSLGTSPSSNEQFF. Here the CDR3 DNA reads TGTGCCAGCAGCCTCGGGACTTCCCCGTCAAGCAATGAGCAGTTCTTC.